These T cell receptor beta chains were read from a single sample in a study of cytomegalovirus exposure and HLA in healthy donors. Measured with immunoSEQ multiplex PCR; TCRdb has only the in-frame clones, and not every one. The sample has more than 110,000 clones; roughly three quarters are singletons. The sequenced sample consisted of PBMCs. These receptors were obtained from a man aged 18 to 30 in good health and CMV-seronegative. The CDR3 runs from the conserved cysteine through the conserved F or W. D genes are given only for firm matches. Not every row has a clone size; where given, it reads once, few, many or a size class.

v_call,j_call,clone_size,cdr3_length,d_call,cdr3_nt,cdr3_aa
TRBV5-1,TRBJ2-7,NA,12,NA,TGCGCCAGCAGCTTAGGGGCCTACGAGCAGTACTTC,CASSLGAYEQYF
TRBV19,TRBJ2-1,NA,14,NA,TGTGCCAGTAGCCCCCCGACATCTTACAATGAGCAGTTCTTC,CASSPPTSYNEQFF
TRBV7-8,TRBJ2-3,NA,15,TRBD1,TGTGCCAGCAGCTTAGGACAGGGGAGCACAGATACGCAGTATTTT,CASSLGQGSTDTQYF
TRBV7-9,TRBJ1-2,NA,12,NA,TGTGCCACCCTAACGGCTGCGGGTGGCTACACCTTC,CATLTAAGGYTF
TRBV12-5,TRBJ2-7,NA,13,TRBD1,TGTGCTAGTGGTTGGGACAGGGCCTACGAGCAGTACTTC,CASGWDRAYEQYF
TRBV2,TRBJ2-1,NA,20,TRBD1,TGTGCCAGCAGTTACCGGTTGAGACAGGGGGCGAATTCCCCCTACGGTGAGCAGTTCTTC,CASSYRLRQGANSPYGEQFF
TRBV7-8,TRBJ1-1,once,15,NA,TGTGCCAGCAGCTTAGTGGGTGGGGGCTGGACTGAAGCTTTCTTT,CASSLVGGGWTEAFF
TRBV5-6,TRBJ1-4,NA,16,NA,TGTGCCAGCAGCACTTCTGAGGCCACTGATAATGAAAAACTGTTTTTT,CASSTSEATDNEKLFF
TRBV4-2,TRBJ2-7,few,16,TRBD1,TGTGCCAGCAGCCAAGATTTGGGGCAGGGGGCCGACGAGCAGTACTTC,CASSQDLGQGADEQYF
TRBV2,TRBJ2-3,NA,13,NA,TGTGCCAGCAGCGGACTTCCTGCGGATACGCAGTATTTT,CASSGLPADTQYF
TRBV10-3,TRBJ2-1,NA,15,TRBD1,TGTGCCATCACCCCTGGACAGGGGCCCCACAATGAGCAGTTCTTC,CAITPGQGPHNEQFF
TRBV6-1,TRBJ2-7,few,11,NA,TGTGCCAGCAGTTCGACAGACGAGCAGTACTTC,CASSSTDEQYF
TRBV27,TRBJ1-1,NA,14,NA,TGTGCCAGCCTCCCCGGATGGGGGGACACTGAAGCTTTCTTT,CASLPGWGDTEAFF
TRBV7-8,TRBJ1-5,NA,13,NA,TGTGCCAGCACGTCCAACTTCAATCAGCCCCAGCATTTT,CASTSNFNQPQHF
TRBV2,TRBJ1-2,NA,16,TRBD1,TGTGCCAGCACCAGGGGACAGTTAGGTGCTAACTATGGCTACACCTTC,CASTRGQLGANYGYTF
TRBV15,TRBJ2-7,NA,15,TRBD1,TGTGCCACCAGCGTAGGGGGACAGGCTAACTACGAGCAGTACTTC,CATSVGGQANYEQYF
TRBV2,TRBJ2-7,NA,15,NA,TGTGCCAGCAGTCAGGTCCTAATACGGACCTACGAGCAGTACTTC,CASSQVLIRTYEQYF
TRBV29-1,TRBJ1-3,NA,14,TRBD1,TGCAGCGTCACCGACAGGGCTCCTGGAAACACCATATATTTT,CSVTDRAPGNTIYF